The 31 T cell receptor beta chains below come from one sample, sequenced in a study of OX40 agonist ivuxolimab in advanced cancers. Produced via immunoSEQ multiplex PCR; TCRdb's table is partial and in-frame only. This table has roughly 68,000 clones, about 83% appearing once. The starting material was CD4+ or CD8+ T cells sorted from blood, obtained in a trial of the OX40 agonist ivuxolimab. The receptors here all came from an adult with an advanced solid tumor such as melanoma, head and neck, liver or kidney cancer.

The rearrangement uses TRBV5-4 and TRBJ1-1; no definite D call. Germline CDR1 SGHNT, CDR2 YYREEE (reference sequence). V was trimmed by 4 bases and J by 4 bases, leaving 17 bases between them. This CDR3 region has 15 residues. The CDR3 sequence is CASSKAGRTGTEAFF. The CDR3 region has the DNA TGTGCCAGCAGCAAGGCCGGCAGGACGGGCACTGAAGCTTTCTTT.

This chain joins TRBV6-4 and TRBJ1-2; 9 nucleotides line up with TRBD1. This CDR3 is built from 13 residues. Germline assignment: CDR1 MRHNA and CDR2 SNTAGT. V was pared by 5 bases and J by 9 bases, with 7 bases of the junction left unmatched. The CDR3 DNA sequence: TGTGCCAGCAGTTCCCCCGGGACAGGGAGCTACACCTTC. This sequence encodes CASSSPGTGSYTF.

The gene calls are TRBV15 and TRBJ2-3; the D is unclear. There are 13 residues in the CDR3. The V gene's germline CDR1 is LNHNV and CDR2 YYDKDF (reference sequence). V lost 3 bases, J lost 2 bases, and 6 bases lay in between. The CDR3 bases are TGTGCCACCAGCAGTTACTACACAGATACGCAGTATTTT. Amino acids: CATSSYYTDTQYF. The full variable domain, its missing parts supplied by reference TRBV15 and TRBJ2-3, is DAMVIQNPRYQVTQFGKPVTLSCSQTLNHNVMYWYQQKSSQAPKLLFHYYDKDFNNEADTPDNFQSRRPNTSFCFLDIRSPGLGDTAMYLCATSSYYTDTQYFGPGTRLTVL.

V is TRBV5-6 and J is TRBJ2-2, with TRBD2 as a possible D gene (6 bases). The CDR3 loop spans 14 amino acids. Per germline, CDR1 SGHDT and CDR2 YYEEEE. V lost 1 base and J 5 bases, leaving 9 bases between the germline ends. The CDR3 region is CASSLRGVTGELFF. In DNA, the CDR3 is TGTGCCAGCAGCTTGCGCGGGGTGACCGGGGAGCTGTTTTTT.

The chain carries TRBV6-1 and TRBJ1-2, with D unclear. This CDR3 is built from 13 residues. Germline V gene data show CDR1 as MNHNS and CDR2 as SASEGT. V lost 6 bases to trimming and J lost 0 bases, with 8 bases between them. This CDR3 is CASRDATNYGYTF. CDR3 nucleotide sequence: TGTGCCAGCAGGGACGCTACTAACTATGGCTACACCTTC.

The chain recombines TRBV5-1 with TRBJ1-2; tentatively, D is TRBD1 (5 bases). The CDR3 has 13 residues. Trimming left V 3 bases short and J 3 bases short, with 9 bases between. The germline CDR1 and CDR2 sequences are SGHRS and YFSETQ. The CDR3 nucleotides are TGCGCCAGCAGCTCGGGACCGGACTATGGCTACACCTTC. It encodes CASSSGPDYGYTF.

In nucleotides, the CDR3 is TGTGCCAGCAGACCAGAGGCAGGGAAAAATCAGCCCCAGCATTTT. Encoded protein: CASRPEAGKNQPQHF. This sequence joins TRBV6-5 and TRBJ1-5, with D tentatively TRBD1 (5 bases). The CDR3 consists of 15 residues. V lost 6 bases and J lost 4, with 16 bases in between. Germline lookup yields CDR1 MNHEY and CDR2 SVGAGI.

In this sample, this clone turned up once. The genes are TRBV5-4 and TRBJ2-2; 8 bases fit TRBD2. The CDR3 totals 17 residues. V gave up 0 bases and J gave up 6 bases; unmatched junction bases: 10. The germline V gene has CDR1 SGHNT and CDR2 YYREEE (reference sequence). The CDR3 loop is CASSLVGGTRVSGELFF. The DNA of the CDR3 is TGTGCCAGCAGCTTGGTCGGCGGGACTAGAGTTTCCGGGGAGCTGTTTTTT.

The J gene is TRBJ2-2, the V gene TRBV2; D possibly corresponds to TRBD1 (5 bases). Trimming removed 4 bases at V and 5 bases at J, with 14 bases between. Germline values: CDR1 SNHLY, CDR2 FYNNEI. CDR3 length: 15 amino acids. Here the CDR3 reads CASSGQKGVTGELFF. The CDR3 nucleotides read TGTGCCAGCAGTGGACAGAAAGGGGTTACCGGGGAGCTGTTTTTT. Complete variable domain (other parts from reference TRBV2 and TRBJ2-2): EPEVTQTPSHQVTQMGQEVILRCVPISNHLYFYWYRQILGQKVEFLVSFYNNEISEKSEIFDDQFSVERPDGSNFTLKIRSTKLEDSAMYFCASSGQKGVTGELFFGEGSRLTVL.

V and J are TRBV19 and TRBJ2-3; 7 positions match TRBD2. The CDR3 totals 14 residues. Per germline, CDR1 LNHDA and CDR2 SQIVND (reference sequence). J gave up 2 bases and V 6 bases, and 5 bases lay outside the gene matches. The CDR3 region is CASRTGGPTDTQYF. DNA for the CDR3: TGTGCCAGTAGGACGGGGGGACCCACAGATACGCAGTATTTT.

The table lists this clone with a few counts. V gene TRBV19 combines with J gene TRBJ2-2; 8 nucleotides match TRBD1. The CDR3 length is 14 residues. The V gene end was trimmed by 6 bases and the J gene end by 3 bases; junction bases not matched to a gene: 3. Germline CDR1 is LNHDA and CDR2 is SQIVND (reference sequence). CDR3 sequence: CASRLQGDTGELFF. The DNA for the CDR3 is TGTGCCAGTAGACTACAGGGGGACACCGGGGAGCTGTTTTTT.

The genes are TRBV6-4 and TRBJ2-7; D is undetermined. V was clipped by 5 bases and J by 2 bases, with 1 base between them. Germline V CDR1 and CDR2: MRHNA, SNTAGT. This CDR3 is built from 10 residues. CDR3 DNA: TGTGCCAGCAGTCCCTACGAGCAGTACTTC. Translation: CASSPYEQYF.

The chain uses TRBV6-1 and TRBJ1-1; D remains unclear. The CDR3 is 14 residues long. Germline V lookup: CDR1 MNHNS, CDR2 SASEGT. Trimming pared 6 bases from V and 3 bases from J, leaving 14 bases between. CDR3 DNA sequence: TGTGCCAGCAGAATGCTTAGTATTGACACTGAAGCTTTCTTT. Translated, it gives CASRMLSIDTEAFF.

V gene TRBV2 combines with J gene TRBJ2-7, with 8 bases that match TRBD2. The V and J ends lost 7 bases and 3 bases, in that order; junction bases with no gene match: 8. The germline V gene encodes CDR1 SNHLY and CDR2 FYNNEI. CDR3 length: 14 amino acids. CDR3 region: CASNPAGARYEQYF. CDR3 bases: TGTGCCAGCAACCCAGCGGGGGCCCGCTACGAGCAGTACTTC.

The V gene is TRBV19, the J gene TRBJ2-1; 8 bases are shared with TRBD1. The CDR3 consists of 16 residues. Germline-derived CDR1 and CDR2 are LNHDA and SQIVND (reference sequence). After removal of 1 base from V and 9 bases from J, the junction contained 11 bases not matched to a gene. DNA for the CDR3: TGTGCCAGTAGTATAGTCCCCCGGACAGGGTTAATTGAGCAGTTCTTC. Encoded protein: CASSIVPRTGLIEQFF.

The rearrangement links TRBV4-1 to TRBJ2-1; D not certain. CDR3 length: 12 residues. V was clipped by 1 base and J by 12 bases, with 10 bases between them. CDR1 MGHRA and CDR2 YSYEKL come from the germline V gene. The CDR3 protein is CASSQVFLVQFF. The CDR3, as DNA: TGCGCCAGCAGCCAAGTCTTTCTAGTGCAGTTCTTC.

This clone has just a few counts. The chain combines TRBV28 with TRBJ1-5; no firm D call. CDR3 length equals 16 residues. Trimming left V 6 bases short and J 1 base short, with 16 bases between. Germline V CDR1 and CDR2: MDHEN, SYDVKM. The CDR3 is CASSPGSSTSNQPQHF. CDR3 in DNA: TGTGCCAGCAGCCCCGGGTCCTCGACGAGCAATCAGCCCCAGCATTTT.

The chain uses TRBV6-5 and TRBJ1-1; TRBD1 might be the D (6 bases). The CDR3 has 13 amino acids. Looked up from germline, CDR1 is MNHEY and CDR2 is SVGAGI. Between the trimmed V and J ends, which lost 5 bases and 3 bases, there was a span of 10 bases. CDR3 nucleotides: TGTGCCAGCAGTCAAAACAGGGACACTGAAGCTTTCTTT. This encodes CASSQNRDTEAFF.

For the CDR3, the DNA is TGTGCCAGCAGCTTGGAACAGGGGGTAGGGGGCTACACCTTC. It is translated as CASSLEQGVGGYTF. V gene TRBV5-8 combines with J gene TRBJ1-2; 8 bases are shared with TRBD1. The J segment lost 8 bases and the V segment lost 0 bases, leaving 6 bases of the junction unmatched. Germline CDR1 SGHTS, CDR2 YDEGEE. The CDR3 consists of 14 residues.

The chain links TRBV14 to TRBJ1-1, with unresolved D. The V gene's germline CDR1 is SGHDN and CDR2 FVKESK. The V end was cut by 4 bases, the J end by 1 base, with 13 bases between. The CDR3 is 15 residues long. Written as DNA, the CDR3 is TGTGCCAGCAGCCCCACTAGACCCCCGAACACTGAAGCTTTCTTT. Translating it yields CASSPTRPPNTEAFF.

This chain uses TRBV29-1 with TRBJ2-1; perhaps TRBD2 as D (7 bases). The CDR3 is 15 amino acids. The V gene's germline CDR1 is SQVTM and CDR2 ANQGSEA. Trimming removed 2 bases from V and 2 bases from J, with 13 bases in between. For the CDR3, the DNA is TGCAGCGTTGAAATGGGCGGGGGCACCTACAATGAGCAGTTCTTC. It translates to CSVEMGGGTYNEQFF.

In this sample, this clone turned up a few times. The rearrangement links TRBV27 to TRBJ2-2, with 8 bases matching TRBD2. The V segment lost 3 bases and the J segment 3 bases; nucleotides outside the gene matches: 6. Looked up from germline, CDR1 is MNHEY and CDR2 is SMNVEV (reference sequence). The CDR3 has 16 residues. CDR3 coding DNA: TGTGCCAGCAGTTTTAGGGGACTAGTGGACACCGGGGAGCTGTTTTTT. Its translation: CASSFRGLVDTGELFF.

The J gene is TRBJ2-7, the V gene TRBV5-6, with D possibly TRBD1 on 7 matching bases. Trimming took 1 base from V and 4 from J, leaving 15 bases between them. The CDR3 sequence is 15 residues long. Germline CDR1 SGHDT, CDR2 YYEEEE. In nucleotides, the CDR3 is TGTGCCAGCAGCTTGAACCCCCAGGGGGGATACGAGCAGTACTTC. It specifies CASSLNPQGGYEQYF.

V and J are TRBV5-6 and TRBJ1-4; 7 bases match TRBD1. The CDR3 is 14 residues long. Germline lookup yields CDR1 SGHDT and CDR2 YYEEEE. V gave up 4 bases and J gave up 5 bases; unmatched junction bases: 5. As DNA, the CDR3 is TGTGCCAGCAGCCCGACAGGGAGGAATGAAAAACTGTTTTTT. Its translation: CASSPTGRNEKLFF.

The chain combines TRBV14 with TRBJ2-7; possibly TRBD1 for D (6 bases). Germline CDR1 SGHDN, CDR2 FVKESK. Trimming left V 3 bases short and J 2 bases short, with 17 bases between. This CDR3 is built from 16 residues. CDR3 nucleotides: TGTGCCAGCAGCCATCTCCGGGACACTACAACCTACGAGCAGTACTTC. Protein sequence: CASSHLRDTTTYEQYF.

In nucleotides, the CDR3 is TGTGCCAGCAGCGTAGGGAGGGGACAGTGGGCCCAAGAGACCCAGTACTTC. This translates into CASSVGRGQWAQETQYF. The gene calls are TRBV9 and TRBJ2-5, with D possibly TRBD1 on 7 matching bases. The germline CDR1 and CDR2 sequences are SGDLS and YYNGEE. V was cut by 0 bases and J by 1 base, with 16 bases left in between. The CDR3 totals 17 residues.

The chain joins TRBV10-3 to TRBJ1-6; D call uncertain. Trimming shortened V by 6 bases and J by 7 bases, and 7 bases separated the two germline ends. This CDR3 comprises 12 residues. The germline V gene has CDR1 ENHRY and CDR2 SYGVKD. In DNA form, the CDR3 reads TGTGCCATCAGCACTTCCAATTCACCCCTCCACTTT. Translated, it gives CAISTSNSPLHF.

The rearrangement links TRBV19 to TRBJ1-6; D unclear. This CDR3 spans 15 amino acids. Trimming shortened V by 1 base and J by 7 bases, and 11 bases separated the two germline ends. Germline loops: CDR1 LNHDA, CDR2 SQIVND (reference sequence). This CDR3 reads CASSIVGGQNSPLHF. In DNA form, the CDR3 reads TGTGCCAGTAGTATAGTAGGAGGCCAGAATTCACCCCTCCACTTT.

The chain links TRBV6-1 to TRBJ2-1, with TRBD2 matching 9 bases. Germline trimming cut 10 bases from V and 10 bases from J; bases unmatched to any gene: 14. The germline gives CDR1 MNHNS, CDR2 SASEGT. CDR3 length: 14 residues. CDR3: CATQTSGGPGEQFF. CDR3 sequence (DNA): TGTGCCACCCAGACCAGCGGGGGGCCGGGCGAGCAGTTCTTC.

This chain connects TRBV15 to TRBJ1-2; TRBD1 matches 7 bases. The V gene's germline CDR1 is LNHNV and CDR2 YYDKDF (reference sequence). The V and J ends lost 1 base and 8 bases, in that order; junction bases with no gene match: 10. The CDR3 totals 15 residues. The DNA for the CDR3 is TGTGCCACCAGCAGAGGCGGAGGGGGCGCGCTCGGCTACACCTTC. Its protein product is CATSRGGGGALGYTF.

The J gene is TRBJ1-1, the V gene TRBV10-3, with 7 nucleotides matching TRBD1. This CDR3 has 16 amino acids. CDR1 is ENHRY and CDR2 is SYGVKD in the germline V gene. The ends lost 0 bases at V and 2 bases at J; junction bases unmatched: 6. The CDR3 is CAISESTGRGNTEAFF. DNA of the CDR3: TGTGCCATCAGTGAGTCGACAGGGAGGGGAAACACTGAAGCTTTCTTT.